This T cell receptor (beta chain) is drawn from a study of blood T cell repertoires in COVID-19. The wider study: Acute-phase and convalescent COVID-19 samples originated in the United States, Italy and Spain. In each case, the material was cDNA or gDNA derived from T cells, B-cell-depleted T cells, or PBMCs.

The CDR3 is made up of 19 amino acids. V shed 5 bases and J 9 bases; nucleotides not matched to a gene: 16. Germline CDR1 SGHTA, CDR2 FQGTGA. Original processing notes: The assay estimated nucleated cells by amplifying reference gene primers. TCRdb keeps only in-frame clones here, not all; method: immunoSEQ multiplex PCR. V, J and clone size are those of that table, while D and trimming were read from the DNA. The sample consists of about 120,000 clones, over 70% of them appearing once. The sample taken for sequencing was peripheral blood. This clonotype was obtained from a woman in her 70s with acute or convalescent COVID-19. The chain employs TRBV7-3 and TRBJ2-1; 16 bases are a match to TRBD2. In DNA form, the CDR3 reads TGTGCCAGCAGCCCCGGACGGGGACTAGCGGGGGGGCGTCTGGGTGAGCAGTTCTTC. This gives the protein CASSPGRGLAGGRLGEQFF.